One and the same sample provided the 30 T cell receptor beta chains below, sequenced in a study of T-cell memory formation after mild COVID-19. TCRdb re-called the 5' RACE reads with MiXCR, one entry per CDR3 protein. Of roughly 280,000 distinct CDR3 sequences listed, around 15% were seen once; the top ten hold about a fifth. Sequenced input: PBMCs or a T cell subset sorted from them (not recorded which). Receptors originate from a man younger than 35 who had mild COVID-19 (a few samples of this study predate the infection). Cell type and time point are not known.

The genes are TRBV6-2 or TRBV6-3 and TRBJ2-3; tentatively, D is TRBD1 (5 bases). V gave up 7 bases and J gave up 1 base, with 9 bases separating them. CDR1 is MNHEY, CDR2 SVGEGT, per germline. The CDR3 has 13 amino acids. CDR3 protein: CASMLGGTDTQYF. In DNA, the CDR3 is TGTGCCAGCATGTTAGGGGGCACAGATACGCAGTATTTT.

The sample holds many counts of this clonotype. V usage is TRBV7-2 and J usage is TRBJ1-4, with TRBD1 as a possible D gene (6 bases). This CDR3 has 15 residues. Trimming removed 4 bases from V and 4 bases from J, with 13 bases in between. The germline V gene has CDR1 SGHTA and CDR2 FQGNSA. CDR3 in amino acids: CASSSQTGFNEKLFF. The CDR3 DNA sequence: TGTGCCAGCAGCTCCCAGACAGGCTTTAATGAAAAACTGTTTTTT. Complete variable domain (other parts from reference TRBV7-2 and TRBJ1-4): GAGVSQSPSNKVTEKGKDVELRCDPISGHTALYWYRQSLGQGLEFLIYFQGNSAPDKSGLPSDRFSAERTGGSVSTLTIQRTQQEDSAVYLCASSSQTGFNEKLFFGSGTQLSVL.

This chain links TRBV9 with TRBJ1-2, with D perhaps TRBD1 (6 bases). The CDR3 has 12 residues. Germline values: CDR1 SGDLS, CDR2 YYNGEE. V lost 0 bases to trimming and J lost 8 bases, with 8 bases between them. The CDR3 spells CASSVGTGGYTF. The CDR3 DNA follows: TGTGCCAGCAGCGTAGGTACAGGGGGCTACACCTTC.

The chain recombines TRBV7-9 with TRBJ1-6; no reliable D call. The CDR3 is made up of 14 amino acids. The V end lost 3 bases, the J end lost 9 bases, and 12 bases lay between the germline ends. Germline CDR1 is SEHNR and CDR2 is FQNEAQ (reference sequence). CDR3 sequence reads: CASSFGQETSPLHF. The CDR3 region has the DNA TGTGCCAGCAGCTTTGGGCAGGAGACTTCACCCCTCCACTTT. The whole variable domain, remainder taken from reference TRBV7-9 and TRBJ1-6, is DTGVSQNPRHKITKRGQNVTFRCDPISEHNRLYWYRQTLGQGPEFLTYFQNEAQLEKSRLLSDRFSAERPKGSFSTLEIQRTEQGDSAMYLCASSFGQETSPLHFGNGTRLTVT.

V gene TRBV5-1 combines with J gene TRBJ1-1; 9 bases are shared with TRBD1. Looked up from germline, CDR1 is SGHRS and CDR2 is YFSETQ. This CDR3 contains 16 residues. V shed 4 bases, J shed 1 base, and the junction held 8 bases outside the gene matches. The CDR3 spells CASSQDRGFTNTEAFF. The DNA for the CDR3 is TGCGCCAGCAGCCAGGACAGGGGATTCACGAACACTGAAGCTTTCTTT.

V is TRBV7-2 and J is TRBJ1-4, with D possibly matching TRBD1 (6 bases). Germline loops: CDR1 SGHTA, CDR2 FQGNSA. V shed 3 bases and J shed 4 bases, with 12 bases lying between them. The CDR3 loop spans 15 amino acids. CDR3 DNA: TGTGCCAGCAGCTTGAGGGGGGGGAGTAATGAAAAACTGTTTTTT. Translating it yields CASSLRGGSNEKLFF.

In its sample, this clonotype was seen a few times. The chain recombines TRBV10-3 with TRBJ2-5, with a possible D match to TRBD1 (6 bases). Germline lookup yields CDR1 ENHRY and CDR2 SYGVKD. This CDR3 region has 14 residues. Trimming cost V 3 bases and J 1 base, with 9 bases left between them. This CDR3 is CAISEQGSQETQYF. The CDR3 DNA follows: TGTGCCATCAGTGAACAGGGAAGCCAAGAGACCCAGTACTTC.

The CDR3: CSVLLLQAFF. CDR3 sequence (DNA): TGCAGCGTCCTCCTGTTGCAAGCTTTCTTT. This sequence joins TRBV29-1 and TRBJ1-1; no clear D gene. V lost 6 bases, J lost 9 bases, and 11 bases lay in between. Per germline, CDR1 SQVTM and CDR2 ANQGSEA. The CDR3 loop spans 10 amino acids.

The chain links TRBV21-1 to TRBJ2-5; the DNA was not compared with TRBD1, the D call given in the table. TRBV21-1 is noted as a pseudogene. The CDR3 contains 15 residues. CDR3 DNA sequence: TGTGCCAGCAGCACGACAGGGGACCTAGTAGAGACCCAGTACTTC. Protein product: CASSTTGDLVETQYF.

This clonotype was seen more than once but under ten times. CDR3 DNA sequence: TGTGCCAGCACCACACCCCTTGGGGGGACTGAAGCTTTCTTT. This codes for CASTTPLGGTEAFF. The V call is TRBV7-2, the J call TRBJ1-1, with a tentative D call TRBD1 (5 bases). In germline, CDR1 is SGHTA, CDR2 FQGNSA. The CDR3 contains 14 residues. V dropped 7 bases and J dropped 5 bases, with 17 bases sitting between them.

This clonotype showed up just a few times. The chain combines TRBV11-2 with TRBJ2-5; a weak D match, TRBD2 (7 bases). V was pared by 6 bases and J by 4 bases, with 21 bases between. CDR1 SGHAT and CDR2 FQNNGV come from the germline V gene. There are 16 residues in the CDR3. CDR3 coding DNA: TGTGCCAGCAGTATAGGGGCCGGGGGGCACTTAGAGACCCAGTACTTC. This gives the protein CASSIGAGGHLETQYF.

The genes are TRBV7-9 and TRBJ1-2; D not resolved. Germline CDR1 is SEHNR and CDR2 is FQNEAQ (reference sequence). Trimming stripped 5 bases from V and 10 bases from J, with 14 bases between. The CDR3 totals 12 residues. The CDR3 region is CASSHHHGDYTF. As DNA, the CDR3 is TGTGCCAGCAGCCATCATCACGGCGACTACACCTTC. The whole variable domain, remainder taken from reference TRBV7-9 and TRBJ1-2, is DTGVSQNPRHKITKRGQNVTFRCDPISEHNRLYWYRQTLGQGPEFLTYFQNEAQLEKSRLLSDRFSAERPKGSFSTLEIQRTEQGDSAMYLCASSHHHGDYTFGSGTRLTVV.

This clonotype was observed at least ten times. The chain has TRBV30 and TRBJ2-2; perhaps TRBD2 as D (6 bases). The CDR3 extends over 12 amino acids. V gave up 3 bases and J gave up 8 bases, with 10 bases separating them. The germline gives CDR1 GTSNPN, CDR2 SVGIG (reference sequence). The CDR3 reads CAWRNGGGELFF. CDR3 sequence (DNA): TGTGCCTGGAGGAACGGGGGTGGGGAGCTGTTTTTT.

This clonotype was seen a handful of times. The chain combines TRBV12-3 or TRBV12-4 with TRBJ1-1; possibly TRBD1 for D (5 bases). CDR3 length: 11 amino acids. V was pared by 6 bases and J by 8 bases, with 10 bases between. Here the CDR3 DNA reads TGTGCCAGCAGCGCCGGGGGAGAAGCTTTCTTT. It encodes CASSAGGEAFF.

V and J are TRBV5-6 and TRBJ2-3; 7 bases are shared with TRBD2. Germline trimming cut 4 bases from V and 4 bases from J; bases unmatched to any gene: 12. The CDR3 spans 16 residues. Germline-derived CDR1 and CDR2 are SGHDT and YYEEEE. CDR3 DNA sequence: TGTGCCAGCAGCGATGATATAAAGCGGGGAGCAGATACGCAGTATTTT. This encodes CASSDDIKRGADTQYF.

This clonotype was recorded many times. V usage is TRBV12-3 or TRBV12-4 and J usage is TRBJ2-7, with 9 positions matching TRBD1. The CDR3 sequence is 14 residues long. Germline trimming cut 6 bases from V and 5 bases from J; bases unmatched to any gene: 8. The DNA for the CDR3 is TGTGCCAGCAGCCTTTCCACAGGGGGCAACGAGCAGTACGTC. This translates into CASSLSTGGNEQYV.

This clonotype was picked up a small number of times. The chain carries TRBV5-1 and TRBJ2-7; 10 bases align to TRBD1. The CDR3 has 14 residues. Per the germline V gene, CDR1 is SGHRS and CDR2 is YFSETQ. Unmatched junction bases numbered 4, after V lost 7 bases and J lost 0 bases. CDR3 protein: CASGDRGPSYEQYF. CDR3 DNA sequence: TGCGCCAGCGGCGACAGGGGGCCCTCCTACGAGCAGTACTTC.

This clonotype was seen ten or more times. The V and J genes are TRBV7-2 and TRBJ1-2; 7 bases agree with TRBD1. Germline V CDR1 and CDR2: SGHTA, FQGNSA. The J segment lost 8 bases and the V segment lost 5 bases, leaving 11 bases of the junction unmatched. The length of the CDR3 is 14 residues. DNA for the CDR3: TGTGCCAGCAGCCCCGGGACAGATGGGGGCGGCTACACCTTC. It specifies CASSPGTDGGGYTF.

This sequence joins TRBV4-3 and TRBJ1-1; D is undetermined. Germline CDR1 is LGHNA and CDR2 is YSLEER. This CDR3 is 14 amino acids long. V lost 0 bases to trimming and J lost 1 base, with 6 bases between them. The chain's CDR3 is CASSQDRWNTEAFF. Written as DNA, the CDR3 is TGCGCCAGCAGCCAAGACCGATGGAACACTGAAGCTTTCTTT.

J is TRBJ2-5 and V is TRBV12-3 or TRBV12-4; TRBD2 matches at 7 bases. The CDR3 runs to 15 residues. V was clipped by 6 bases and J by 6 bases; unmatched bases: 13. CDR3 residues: CASRRRLAGMQTQYF. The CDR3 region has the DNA TGTGCCAGCAGACGAAGACTAGCAGGAATGCAGACCCAGTACTTC.

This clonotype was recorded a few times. The CDR3 bases are TGTGCCAGTACCTCTTGGCTAGCGGACACCGGGGAGCTGTTTTTT. The encoded protein is CASTSWLADTGELFF. This chain joins TRBV12-3 or TRBV12-4 and TRBJ2-2, with TRBD2 identical over 7 bases. The CDR3 spans 15 residues. J was trimmed by 3 bases and V by 9 bases; bases with no gene match: 10.

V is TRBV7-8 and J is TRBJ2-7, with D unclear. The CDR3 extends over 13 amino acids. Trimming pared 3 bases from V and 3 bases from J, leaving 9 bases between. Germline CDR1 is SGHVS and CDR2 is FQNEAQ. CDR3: CASSFLDGYEQYF. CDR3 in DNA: TGTGCCAGCAGCTTTCTTGACGGCTACGAGCAGTACTTC.

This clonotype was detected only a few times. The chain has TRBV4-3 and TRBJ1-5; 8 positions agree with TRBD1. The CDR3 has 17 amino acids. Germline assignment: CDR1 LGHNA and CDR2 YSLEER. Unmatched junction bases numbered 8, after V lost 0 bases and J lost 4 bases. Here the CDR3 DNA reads TGCGCCAGCAGCCAAGACCATGACAGGGGACGAAATCAGCCCCAGCATTTT. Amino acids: CASSQDHDRGRNQPQHF.

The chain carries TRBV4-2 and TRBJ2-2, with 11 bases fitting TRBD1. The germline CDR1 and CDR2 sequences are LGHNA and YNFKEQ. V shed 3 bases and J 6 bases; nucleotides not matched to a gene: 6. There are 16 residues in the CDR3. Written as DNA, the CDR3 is TGTGCCAGCAGCCAGGCCGGGACAGGGGGTCCCGGGGAGCTGTTTTTT. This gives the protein CASSQAGTGGPGELFF.

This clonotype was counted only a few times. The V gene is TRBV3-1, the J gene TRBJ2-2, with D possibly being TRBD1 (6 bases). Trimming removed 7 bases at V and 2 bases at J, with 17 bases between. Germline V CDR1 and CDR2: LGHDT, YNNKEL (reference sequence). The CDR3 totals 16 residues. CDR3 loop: CASTQGLRKNTGELFF. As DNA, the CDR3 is TGTGCCAGCACCCAGGGGTTGCGGAAAAACACCGGGGAGCTGTTTTTT.

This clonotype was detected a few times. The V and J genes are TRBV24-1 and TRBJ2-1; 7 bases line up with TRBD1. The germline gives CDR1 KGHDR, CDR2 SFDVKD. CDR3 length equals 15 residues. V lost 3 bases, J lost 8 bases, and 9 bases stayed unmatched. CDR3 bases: TGTGCCACCAGTGATACGACAGGGCGAGGGGATGAGCAGTTCTTC. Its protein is CATSDTTGRGDEQFF.

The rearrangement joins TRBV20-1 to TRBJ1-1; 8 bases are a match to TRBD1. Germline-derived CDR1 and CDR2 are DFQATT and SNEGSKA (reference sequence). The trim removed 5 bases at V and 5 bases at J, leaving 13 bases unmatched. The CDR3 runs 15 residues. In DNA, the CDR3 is TGCAGTGCTTCTCCCCAGACAGGGGTGAGAACTGAAGCTTTCTTT. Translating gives CSASPQTGVRTEAFF.

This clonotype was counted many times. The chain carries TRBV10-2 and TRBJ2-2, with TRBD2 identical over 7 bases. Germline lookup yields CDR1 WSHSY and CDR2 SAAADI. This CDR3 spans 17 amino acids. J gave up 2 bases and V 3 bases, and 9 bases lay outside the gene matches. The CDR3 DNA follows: TGCGCCAGCAGTGATCTAGGGCGGGGGACTAACACCGGGGAGCTGTTTTTT. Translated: CASSDLGRGTNTGELFF.

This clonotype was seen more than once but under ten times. In nucleotides, the CDR3 is TGCGCCAGCAGTCAACGGTTTACTAGCACAGATACGCAGTATTTT. This gives the protein CASSQRFTSTDTQYF. The chain employs TRBV23-1 and TRBJ2-3; D not resolved. TRBV23-1 is an ORF for which the function is uncertain. The length of the CDR3 is 15 residues. The V and J ends lost 2 bases and 0 bases respectively, with 9 bases between them.

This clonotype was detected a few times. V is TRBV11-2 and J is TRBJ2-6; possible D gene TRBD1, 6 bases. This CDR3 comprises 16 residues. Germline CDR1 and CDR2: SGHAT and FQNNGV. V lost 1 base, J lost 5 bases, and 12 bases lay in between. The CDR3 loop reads CASSLVAGAWANVLTF. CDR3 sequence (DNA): TGTGCCAGCAGCTTAGTTGCAGGGGCGTGGGCCAACGTCCTGACTTTC.